The clone carrying this T cell receptor (beta chain) has only one observation. Its antigen is still unknown. At one end the junction does not follow the germline gene, possibly because of a read error. The source material, RNA transcripts, was used to amplify TCR beta CDR3 regions. HTBI primers drove first-round RT-PCR of the TCR CDR3. TCRdb analysed the multiplex PCR reads with MiXCR anew, one entry per CDR3 protein. The table shows approximately 640,000 distinct CDR3 sequences, with about 45% occurring only once. The entry originates in a study of T cells in Graves' hyperthyroidism and ophthalmopathy. Points from the study as a whole: The model foresaw ophthalmopathy a median approximately 6.1 months prior to onset.

Germline V gene data show CDR1 as ENHRY and CDR2 as SYGVKD. The CDR3 is 16 amino acids. Thyroid ultrasound, orbital computed tomography, clinical symptoms, and serum thyroxine and TRAb underpinned diagnoses. The clonotype was recovered from an adult man with Graves' disease, either hyperthyroidism or ophthalmopathy (not recorded which). This chain joins TRBV10-3 and TRBJ2-5; D might be TRBD1 (6 bases). Source material: peripheral blood or thyroid tissue (not recorded which). The CDR3 bases are TGTGCCAGCAGTTACGGGTTTTTAGGACAGCAAGAGACCCAGTACTTC. Its translation is CASSYGFLGQQETQYF.